This T cell receptor (beta chain) was obtained from a study of CD8 T cells in ankylosing spondylitis (dated by TCRdb to 2017 to 2019). Background for the entire study: To find TCR variants linked to disease, the study profiled T cell receptor beta repertoires in ankylosing spondylitis patients and healthy donors. The whole study cohort included over a hundred healthy donors and about two dozen ankylosing spondylitis patients. Samples of peripheral blood were taken, and for ankylosing spondylitis patients, synovial fluid was collected as well. Beyond this particular receptor, the publication reports: According to the report, matched synovial fluid samples from ankylosing spondylitis patients were significantly enriched for the disease-linked clones. A TCR beta motif made up of several highly homologous amino acid variants appeared to be characteristic of blood from ankylosing spondylitis patients. The disease-linked clones showed a CD8+ phenotype and occurred at relatively low frequencies in peripheral blood. Some TCR beta motif variants had previously been reported in synovial fluid and blood of reactive arthritis patients, which suggested common disease-initiation mechanisms.

Sequencing instrument: Illumina HiSeq 2500. TCR beta libraries were prepared by quantitative 5'-RACE with molecular barcodes. In the source study's methods: To identify disease-linked TCR variants, a new computational method was used, one built on a probabilistic model of VDJ rearrangement. TCRdb cleaned the public reads at Q25 with fastp, built clones with MiXCR and kept in-frame beta chains. Every CDR3 protein is listed once, alongside the most common genes and DNA of its rows. The V and J calls shown here were made by TCRdb, not taken from the authors' results. In all, the sample holds under 400,000 distinct CDR3 sequences, and 9.5% to 13% of those were seen once. The leading ten clones occupy around 10% of the sample. This clonotype was detected ten times or more. Its specific antigen is unknown. No base-level quality is on record; no much larger clone is a single base apart. The germline V gene provides CDR1 SGHTA and CDR2 FQGNSA. V drops 5 bases and J drops 8 bases, leaving 16 bases in between. Measured from the cysteine to the phenylalanine, the CDR3 is 14 residues long. The only DNA kept is the CDR3, 42 bases in frame from the first base.

The rearranged segments are TRBV7-2 and TRBJ2-1; the D region possibly corresponds to TRBD2 (6 bases align). The sequencing input was blood, either unsorted or a sorted T cell fraction (not recorded which). The sequence was collected from a female donor with ankylosing spondylitis or in good health (not recorded which). CDR3 loop: CASSRDPSGDEQFF. The nucleotide sequence reads as follows: TGTGCCAGCAGCCGTGACCCTTCGGGGGATGAGCAGTTCTTC. Where the CDR3 stops, the reference TRBV7-2 and TRBJ2-1 genes take over; the full variable domain is GAGVSQSPSNKVTEKGKDVELRCDPISGHTALYWYRQSLGQGLEFLIYFQGNSAPDKSGLPSDRFSAERTGGSVSTLTIQRTQQEDSAVYLCASSRDPSGDEQFFGPGTRLTVL.